A selection of T cell receptor beta chains follows, all from one sample in a study of blood T cell repertoires in COVID-19. Assay used: immunoSEQ multiplex PCR; TCRdb lists only in-frame clones, some missing. The data contain approximately 220,000 clones, 84% of them seen just once; the ten biggest clones take up 6.8%. Sequencing input: PBMCs or T cells enriched from blood (not recorded which). These receptors were obtained from a woman in her 40s who had recovered from COVID-19. The CDR3 runs from the conserved cysteine through the conserved F or W. Fields, in order: clone size, D gene, V gene, J gene, CDR3 protein, CDR3 DNA. A D gene is named only where the DNA matches it firmly. For some rows the clone size is stated as once, few or many, or as a class when expanded; others skip it.

abundance: once
d_gene: -
v_gene: TRBV3-1/TRBV3-2
j_gene: TRBJ2-4
CDR3aa: CASSHHAGYTNIQYF
CDR3nt: TGTGCCAGCAGCCATCATGCAGGCTACACAAACATTCAGTACTTC

abundance: -
d_gene: TRBD1
v_gene: TRBV5-1
j_gene: TRBJ2-2
CDR3aa: CASRRTGNTGELFF
CDR3nt: TGCGCCAGCAGACGGACAGGGAACACCGGGGAGCTGTTTTTT

abundance: -
d_gene: TRBD1
v_gene: TRBV28
j_gene: TRBJ1-5
CDR3aa: CASSWTGGGNQPQHF
CDR3nt: TGTGCCAGCAGTTGGACAGGGGGCGGCAATCAGCCCCAGCATTTT

abundance: -
d_gene: TRBD1
v_gene: TRBV5-5
j_gene: TRBJ1-5
CDR3aa: CASSLVTGGRQPQHF
CDR3nt: TGTGCCAGCAGCTTAGTGACAGGGGGCAGGCAGCCCCAGCATTTT

abundance: -
d_gene: TRBD2
v_gene: TRBV10-2
j_gene: TRBJ2-5
CDR3aa: CASSGLAGGQQETQYF
CDR3nt: TGCGCCAGCAGTGGACTAGCGGGAGGTCAACAAGAGACCCAGTACTTC

abundance: -
d_gene: -
v_gene: TRBV4-1
j_gene: TRBJ2-3
CDR3aa: CASSRTRAETQYF
CDR3nt: TGCGCCAGCAGCCGGACGAGGGCAGAGACGCAGTATTTT

abundance: -
d_gene: -
v_gene: TRBV7-9
j_gene: TRBJ1-1
CDR3aa: CASSLVVNTEAFF
CDR3nt: TGTGCCAGCAGCTTAGTAGTGAACACTGAAGCTTTCTTT

abundance: -
d_gene: TRBD1
v_gene: TRBV6-5
j_gene: TRBJ1-2
CDR3aa: CASSKDRGPYGYTF
CDR3nt: TGTGCCAGCAGTAAGGACAGGGGGCCCTATGGCTACACCTTC

abundance: once
d_gene: -
v_gene: TRBV7-2
j_gene: TRBJ2-3
CDR3aa: CASSSRDFGETDTQYF
CDR3nt: TGTGCCAGCAGCTCGAGGGACTTCGGGGAGACAGATACGCAGTATTTT

abundance: once
d_gene: -
v_gene: TRBV11-2
j_gene: TRBJ2-1
CDR3aa: CASSLGGYNEQFF
CDR3nt: TGTGCCAGCAGCTTGGGGGGTTACAATGAGCAGTTCTTC

abundance: -
d_gene: -
v_gene: TRBV10-3
j_gene: TRBJ1-2
CDR3aa: CAISEFGANYGYTF
CDR3nt: TGTGCCATCAGTGAGTTCGGAGCTAACTATGGCTACACCTTC

abundance: -
d_gene: TRBD2
v_gene: TRBV11-3
j_gene: TRBJ2-1
CDR3aa: CASSPSQGGPHNEQFF
CDR3nt: TGTGCCAGCAGCCCCTCCCAGGGAGGGCCCCACAATGAGCAGTTCTTC

abundance: -
d_gene: -
v_gene: TRBV28
j_gene: TRBJ1-2
CDR3aa: CASTGDRYWDGYTF
CDR3nt: TGTGCCAGCACGGGGGATCGGTACTGGGATGGCTACACCTTC

abundance: -
d_gene: TRBD1
v_gene: TRBV6-5
j_gene: TRBJ1-2
CDR3aa: CASIGTGGDYGYTF
CDR3nt: TGTGCCAGCATCGGGACAGGAGGGGACTATGGCTACACCTTC

abundance: -
d_gene: TRBD1
v_gene: TRBV6-1
j_gene: TRBJ2-1
CDR3aa: CASSEVHTGAGEQFF
CDR3nt: TGTGCCAGCAGTGAAGTACATACAGGGGCGGGTGAGCAGTTCTTC

abundance: -
d_gene: -
v_gene: TRBV4-1
j_gene: TRBJ2-2
CDR3aa: CASSQTQGNTGELFF
CDR3nt: TGCGCCAGCAGCCAAACCCAGGGGAACACCGGGGAGCTGTTTTTT

abundance: -
d_gene: TRBD1
v_gene: TRBV18
j_gene: TRBJ2-1
CDR3aa: CASSLQGERDTEQFF
CDR3nt: TGTGCCAGCTCACTCCAGGGGGAAAGGGACACTGAGCAGTTCTTC

abundance: -
d_gene: -
v_gene: TRBV7-2
j_gene: TRBJ2-1
CDR3aa: CASSLPYNEQFF
CDR3nt: TGTGCCAGCAGCCTTCCCTACAATGAGCAGTTCTTC